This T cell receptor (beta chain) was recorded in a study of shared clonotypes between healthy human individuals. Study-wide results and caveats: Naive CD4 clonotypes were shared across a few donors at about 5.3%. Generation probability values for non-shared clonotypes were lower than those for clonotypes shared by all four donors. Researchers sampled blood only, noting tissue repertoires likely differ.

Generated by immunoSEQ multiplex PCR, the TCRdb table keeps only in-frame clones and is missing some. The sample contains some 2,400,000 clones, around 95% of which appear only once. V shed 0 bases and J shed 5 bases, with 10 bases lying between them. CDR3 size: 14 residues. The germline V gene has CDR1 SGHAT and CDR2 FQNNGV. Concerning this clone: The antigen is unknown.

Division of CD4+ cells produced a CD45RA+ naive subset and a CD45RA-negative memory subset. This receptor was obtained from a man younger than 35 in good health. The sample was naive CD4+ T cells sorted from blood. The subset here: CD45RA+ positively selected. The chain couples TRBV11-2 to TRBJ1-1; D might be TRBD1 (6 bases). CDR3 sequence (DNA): TGTGCCAGCAGCTTAGACGGGGGGCCTACTGAAGCTTTCTTT. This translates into CASSLDGGPTEAFF.